The clone carrying this T cell receptor (beta chain) occurred many times. Its antigen is currently unknown. What was amplified from RNA transcripts were TCR beta CDR3 regions. The TCR CDR3 first-round RT-PCR relied on the HTBI primer set. TCRdb itself ran the multiplex PCR reads through MiXCR, one entry per CDR3 protein. The repertoire holds 400,000 to 600,000 distinct CDR3 sequences, with 16% as singletons. The germline V gene encodes CDR1 MGHRA and CDR2 YSYEKL. V was pared by 0 bases and J by 3 bases, with 12 bases between. This CDR3 comprises 16 residues. This entry belongs to a study of T cells in Graves' hyperthyroidism and ophthalmopathy. Notes on the study in general: Ophthalmopathy got predicted by the model a median approximately six months before its onset.

With duration under 3 months, ophthalmopathy was active: Clinical Activity Score at least 3, NOSPECS at least 4. The chain carries TRBV4-1 and TRBJ2-1, with D perhaps given as TRBD1 or TRBD2 (5 bases each). The sample was blood. This clonotype was obtained from a woman between 25 and 40 years old with Graves' ophthalmopathy. CDR3 bases: TGCGCCAGCAGCCAAGAGCAGGGAGCGAGCTACAATGAGCAGTTCTTC. The encoded protein is CASSQEQGASYNEQFF.